This T cell receptor (beta chain) was recovered during a study of regulatory T cells in long-lasting Graves disease. Across the study: The study enrolled newly diagnosed Graves' patients on antithyroid drugs under 3 months. General study results and limits: Favored usage of TRBV28, TRBJ1-2 and TRBJ2-5 was recorded in persistent disease.

Time point denoted: newly diagnosed GD, antithyroid drugs for less than 3 months. There was RNA extracted from PBMCs, and the TCR library was made from it. This clonotype was found a few times. The antigen is undetermined. Combining iRepertoire HTBI primers with Arm-PCR of CDR3 regions, the authors built TCR beta libraries. One entry per CDR3 protein, called by TCRdb with MiXCR from the multiplex PCR reads. The table includes approximately 400,000 distinct CDR3 sequences, more than 13% detected once. The germline V gene has CDR1 LGHNA and CDR2 YNFKEQ. This CDR3 has 18 residues. The V segment lost 1 base and the J segment 0 bases; nucleotides outside the gene matches: 7. These data are also associated with another study on T cells in Graves' hyperthyroidism and ophthalmopathy.

The clonotype comes from a woman in her 30s with Graves disease. The chain is built from TRBV4-2 and TRBJ2-1, with 9 bases lining up with TRBD2. This material consisted of peripheral blood mononuclear cells (PBMCs), taken at new diagnosis, from a patient treated with antithyroid drugs. CDR3 in amino acids: CASSQGVAGGSSYNEQFF. In DNA, the CDR3 is TGTGCCAGCAGCCAAGGGGTGGCGGGAGGGAGCTCCTACAATGAGCAGTTCTTC.